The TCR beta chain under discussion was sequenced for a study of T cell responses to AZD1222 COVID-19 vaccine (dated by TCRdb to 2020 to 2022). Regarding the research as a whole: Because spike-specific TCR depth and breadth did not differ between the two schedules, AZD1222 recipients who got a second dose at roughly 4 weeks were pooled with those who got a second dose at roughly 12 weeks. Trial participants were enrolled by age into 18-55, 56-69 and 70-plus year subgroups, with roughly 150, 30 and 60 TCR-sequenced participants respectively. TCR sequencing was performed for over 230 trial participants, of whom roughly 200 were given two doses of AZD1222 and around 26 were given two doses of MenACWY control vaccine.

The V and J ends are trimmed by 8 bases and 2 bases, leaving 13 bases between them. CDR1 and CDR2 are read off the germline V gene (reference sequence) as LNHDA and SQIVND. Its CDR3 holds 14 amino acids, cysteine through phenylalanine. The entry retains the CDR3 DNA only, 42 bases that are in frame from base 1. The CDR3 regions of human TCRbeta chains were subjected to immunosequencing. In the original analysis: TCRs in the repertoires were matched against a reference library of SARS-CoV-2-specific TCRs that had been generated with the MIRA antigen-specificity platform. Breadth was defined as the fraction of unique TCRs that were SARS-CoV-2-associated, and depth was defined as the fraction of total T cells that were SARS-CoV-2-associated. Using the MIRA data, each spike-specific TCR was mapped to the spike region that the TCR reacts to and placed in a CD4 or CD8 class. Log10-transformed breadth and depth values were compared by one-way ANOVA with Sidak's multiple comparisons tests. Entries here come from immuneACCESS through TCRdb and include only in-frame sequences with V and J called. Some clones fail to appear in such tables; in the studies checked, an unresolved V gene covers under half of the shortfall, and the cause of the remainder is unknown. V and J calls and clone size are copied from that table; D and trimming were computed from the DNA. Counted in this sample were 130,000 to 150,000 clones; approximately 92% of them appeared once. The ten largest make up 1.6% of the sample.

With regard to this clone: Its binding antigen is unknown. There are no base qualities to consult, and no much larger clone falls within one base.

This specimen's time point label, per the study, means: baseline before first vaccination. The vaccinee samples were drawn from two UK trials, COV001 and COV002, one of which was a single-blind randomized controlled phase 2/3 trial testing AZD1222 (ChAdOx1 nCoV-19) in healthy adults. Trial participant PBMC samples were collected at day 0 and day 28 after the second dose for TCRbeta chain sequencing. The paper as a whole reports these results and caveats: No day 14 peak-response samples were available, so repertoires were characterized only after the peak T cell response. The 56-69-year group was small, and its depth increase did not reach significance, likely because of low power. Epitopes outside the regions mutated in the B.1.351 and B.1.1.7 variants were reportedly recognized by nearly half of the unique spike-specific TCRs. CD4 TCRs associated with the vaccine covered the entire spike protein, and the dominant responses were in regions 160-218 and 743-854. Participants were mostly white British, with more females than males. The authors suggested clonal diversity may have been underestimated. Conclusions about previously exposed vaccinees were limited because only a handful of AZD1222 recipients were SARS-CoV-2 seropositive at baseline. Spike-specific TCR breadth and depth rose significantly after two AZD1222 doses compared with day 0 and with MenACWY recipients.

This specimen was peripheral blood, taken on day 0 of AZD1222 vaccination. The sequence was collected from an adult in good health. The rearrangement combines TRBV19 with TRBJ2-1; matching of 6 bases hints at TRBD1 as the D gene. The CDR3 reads CASGNRVPYNEQFF. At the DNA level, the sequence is TGTGCCAGTGGAAACAGGGTCCCCTACAATGAGCAGTTCTTC.